This T cell receptor (beta chain) was profiled in a study of T-cell reconstitution after alpha-beta-depleted transplantation in children. The ends were cut back, 3 bases at V and 9 bases at J, with 12 bases in the middle. From germline, CDR1 is LNHDA and CDR2 SQIVND (reference sequence). The CDR3 extends over 14 amino acids. The authors prepared the TCRbeta library with unique molecular identifiers. MiXCR, applied by TCRdb to the PCR reads, yields one record per CDR3 protein. The sample lists approximately 520,000 distinct CDR3 sequences; approximately 10% were seen once. The chain employs TRBV19 and TRBJ1-6; D remains unclear. The source was PBMCs, mostly from graft donor cells, collected 180 days after TCRalphabeta/CD19-depleted stem cell transplant. The sequence was collected from a female patient under 10 years old who had a stem cell transplant for aplastic anemia, so the T cells may come from the graft donor. CDR3 sequence reads: CASSIGNAVSPLHF. The CDR3 nucleotides read TGTGCCAGTAGTATTGGGAATGCCGTTTCACCCCTCCACTTT. Filled out from reference TRBV19 and TRBJ1-6, the complete variable domain reads DGGITQSPKYLFRKEGQNVTLSCEQNLNHDAMYWYRQDPGQGLRLIYYSQIVNDFQKGDIAEGYSVSREKKESFPLTVTSAQKNPTAFYLCASSIGNAVSPLHFGNGTRLTVT.